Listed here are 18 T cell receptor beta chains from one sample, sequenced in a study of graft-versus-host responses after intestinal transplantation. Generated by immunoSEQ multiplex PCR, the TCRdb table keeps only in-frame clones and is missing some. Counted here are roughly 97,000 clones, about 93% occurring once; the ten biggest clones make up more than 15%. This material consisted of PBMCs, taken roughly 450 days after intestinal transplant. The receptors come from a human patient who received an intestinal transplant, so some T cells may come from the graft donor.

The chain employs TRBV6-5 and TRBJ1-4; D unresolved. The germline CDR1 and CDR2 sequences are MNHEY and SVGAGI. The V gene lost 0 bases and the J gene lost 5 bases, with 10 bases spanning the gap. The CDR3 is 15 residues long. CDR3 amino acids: CASSYSALGNEKLFF. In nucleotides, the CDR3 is TGTGCCAGCAGTTACTCAGCCCTGGGGAATGAAAAACTGTTTTTT.

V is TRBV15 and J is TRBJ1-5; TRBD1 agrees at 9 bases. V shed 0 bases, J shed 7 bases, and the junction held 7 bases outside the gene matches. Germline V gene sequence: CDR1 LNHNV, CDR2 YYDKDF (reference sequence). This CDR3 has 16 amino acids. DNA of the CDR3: TGTGCCACCAGCAGAGATAAAGGGACAGGGCGGCAGCCCCAGCATTTT. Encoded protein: CATSRDKGTGRQPQHF.

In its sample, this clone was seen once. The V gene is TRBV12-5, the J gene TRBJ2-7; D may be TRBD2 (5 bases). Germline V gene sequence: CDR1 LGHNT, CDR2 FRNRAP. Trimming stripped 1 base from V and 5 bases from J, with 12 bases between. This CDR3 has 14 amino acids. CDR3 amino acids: CASGLERVFHEQYF. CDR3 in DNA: TGTGCTAGTGGTTTGGAGAGGGTTTTCCACGAGCAGTACTTC.

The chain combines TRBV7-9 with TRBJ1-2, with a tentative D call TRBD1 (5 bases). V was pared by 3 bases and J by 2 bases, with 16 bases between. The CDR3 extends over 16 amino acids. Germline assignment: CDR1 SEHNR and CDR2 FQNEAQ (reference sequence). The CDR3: CASSLAGTVTNYGYTF. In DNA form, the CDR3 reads TGTGCCAGCAGCTTGGCGGGGACCGTAACGAACTATGGCTACACCTTC.

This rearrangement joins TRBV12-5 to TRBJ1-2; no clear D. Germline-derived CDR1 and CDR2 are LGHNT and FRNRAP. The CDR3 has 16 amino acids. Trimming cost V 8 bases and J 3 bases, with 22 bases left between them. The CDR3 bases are TGTGCTAGTTCTGGGGTGGGAGGGTTCGTCGACTATGGCTACACCTTC. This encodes CASSGVGGFVDYGYTF.

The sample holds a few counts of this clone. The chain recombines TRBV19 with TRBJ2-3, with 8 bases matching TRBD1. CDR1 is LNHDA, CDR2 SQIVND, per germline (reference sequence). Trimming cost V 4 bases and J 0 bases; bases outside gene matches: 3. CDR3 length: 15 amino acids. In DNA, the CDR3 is TGTGCCAGTAGTACCGGACAGGGTAGCACAGATACGCAGTATTTT. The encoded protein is CASSTGQGSTDTQYF. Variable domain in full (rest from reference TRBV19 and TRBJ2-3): DGGITQSPKYLFRKEGQNVTLSCEQNLNHDAMYWYRQDPGQGLRLIYYSQIVNDFQKGDIAEGYSVSREKKESFPLTVTSAQKNPTAFYLCASSTGQGSTDTQYFGPGTRLTVL.

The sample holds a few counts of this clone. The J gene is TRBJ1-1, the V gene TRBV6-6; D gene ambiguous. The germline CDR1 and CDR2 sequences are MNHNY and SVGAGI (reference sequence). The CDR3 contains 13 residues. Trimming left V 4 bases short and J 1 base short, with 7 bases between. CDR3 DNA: TGTGCCAGCAGTTCCGCGGGGAACACTGAAGCTTTCTTT. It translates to CASSSAGNTEAFF.

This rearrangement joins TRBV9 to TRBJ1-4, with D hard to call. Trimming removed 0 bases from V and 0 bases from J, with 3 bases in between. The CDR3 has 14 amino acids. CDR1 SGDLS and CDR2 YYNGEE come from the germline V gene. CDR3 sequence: CASSVDATNEKLFF. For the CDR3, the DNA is TGTGCCAGCAGCGTAGATGCAACTAATGAAAAACTGTTTTTT.

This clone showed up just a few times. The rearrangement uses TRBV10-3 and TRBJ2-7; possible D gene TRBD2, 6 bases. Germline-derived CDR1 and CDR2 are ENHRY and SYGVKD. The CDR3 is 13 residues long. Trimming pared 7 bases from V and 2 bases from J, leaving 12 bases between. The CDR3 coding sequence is TGTGCCATCACCCCGGGACTCCCCTACGAGCAGTACTTC. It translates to CAITPGLPYEQYF.

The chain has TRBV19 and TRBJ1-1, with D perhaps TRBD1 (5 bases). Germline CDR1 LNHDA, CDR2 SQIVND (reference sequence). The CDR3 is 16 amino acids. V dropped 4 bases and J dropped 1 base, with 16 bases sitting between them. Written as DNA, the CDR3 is TGTGCCAGTAGTACAACGGGGAGAGGGGCGAACACTGAAGCTTTCTTT. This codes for CASSTTGRGANTEAFF.

The CDR3 loop is CASSSRGLTYEQYF. DNA for the CDR3: TGTGCCAGCAGTTCCCGAGGCCTCACCTACGAGCAGTACTTC. This chain joins TRBV2 and TRBJ2-7; D gene uncertain. This CDR3 is built from 14 residues. Germline V CDR1 and CDR2: SNHLY, FYNNEI. The V end lost 5 bases, the J end lost 2 bases, and 13 bases lay between the germline ends.

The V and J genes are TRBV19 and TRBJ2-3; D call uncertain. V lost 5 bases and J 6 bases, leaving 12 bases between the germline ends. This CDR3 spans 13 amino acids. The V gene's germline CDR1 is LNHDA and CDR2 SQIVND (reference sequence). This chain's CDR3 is CASSEDRADTQYF. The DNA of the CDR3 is TGTGCCAGTAGTGAGGATAGGGCGGATACGCAGTATTTT.

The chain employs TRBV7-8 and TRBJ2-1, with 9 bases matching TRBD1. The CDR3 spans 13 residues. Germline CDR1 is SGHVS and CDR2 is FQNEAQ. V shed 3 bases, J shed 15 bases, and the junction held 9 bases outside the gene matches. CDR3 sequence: CASSFSWGQGVFF. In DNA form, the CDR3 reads TGTGCCAGCAGCTTTTCTTGGGGACAGGGTGTGTTCTTC.

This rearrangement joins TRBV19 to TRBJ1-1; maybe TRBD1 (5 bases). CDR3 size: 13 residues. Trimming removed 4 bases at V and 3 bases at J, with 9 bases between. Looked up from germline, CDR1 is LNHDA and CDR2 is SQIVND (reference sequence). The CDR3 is CASSRRGYTEAFF. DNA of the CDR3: TGTGCCAGTAGTAGGAGGGGCTACACTGAAGCTTTCTTT.

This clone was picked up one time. The CDR3 protein is CASSELGFFDEQFF. As DNA, the CDR3 is TGTGCCAGCAGTGAACTAGGCTTCTTCGATGAGCAGTTCTTC. V usage is TRBV6-4 and J usage is TRBJ2-1; perhaps TRBD2 as D (5 bases). The CDR3 has 14 residues. V was pared by 3 bases and J by 8 bases, with 14 bases between. CDR1 and CDR2 (germline): MRHNA, SNTAGT.

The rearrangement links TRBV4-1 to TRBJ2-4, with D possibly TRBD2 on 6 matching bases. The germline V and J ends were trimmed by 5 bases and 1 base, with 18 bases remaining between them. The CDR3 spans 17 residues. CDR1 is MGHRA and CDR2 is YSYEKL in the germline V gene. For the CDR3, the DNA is TGCGCCAGCAGCGCCCCCCGGGGCGGGGCTGCCAAAAACATTCAGTACTTC. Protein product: CASSAPRGGAAKNIQYF.

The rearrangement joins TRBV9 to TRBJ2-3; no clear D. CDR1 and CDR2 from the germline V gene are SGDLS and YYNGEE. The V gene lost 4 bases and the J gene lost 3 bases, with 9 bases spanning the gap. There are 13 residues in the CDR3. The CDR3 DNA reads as TGTGCCAGCAGCCCAGGTGGTACAGATACGCAGTATTTT. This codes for CASSPGGTDTQYF.

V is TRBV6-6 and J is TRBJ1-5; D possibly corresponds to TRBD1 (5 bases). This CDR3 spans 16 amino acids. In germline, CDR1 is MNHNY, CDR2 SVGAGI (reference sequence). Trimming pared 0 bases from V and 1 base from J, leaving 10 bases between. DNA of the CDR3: TGTGCCAGCAGTTACTCAGGCCAGGGAAGCAATCAGCCCCAGCATTTT. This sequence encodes CASSYSGQGSNQPQHF.